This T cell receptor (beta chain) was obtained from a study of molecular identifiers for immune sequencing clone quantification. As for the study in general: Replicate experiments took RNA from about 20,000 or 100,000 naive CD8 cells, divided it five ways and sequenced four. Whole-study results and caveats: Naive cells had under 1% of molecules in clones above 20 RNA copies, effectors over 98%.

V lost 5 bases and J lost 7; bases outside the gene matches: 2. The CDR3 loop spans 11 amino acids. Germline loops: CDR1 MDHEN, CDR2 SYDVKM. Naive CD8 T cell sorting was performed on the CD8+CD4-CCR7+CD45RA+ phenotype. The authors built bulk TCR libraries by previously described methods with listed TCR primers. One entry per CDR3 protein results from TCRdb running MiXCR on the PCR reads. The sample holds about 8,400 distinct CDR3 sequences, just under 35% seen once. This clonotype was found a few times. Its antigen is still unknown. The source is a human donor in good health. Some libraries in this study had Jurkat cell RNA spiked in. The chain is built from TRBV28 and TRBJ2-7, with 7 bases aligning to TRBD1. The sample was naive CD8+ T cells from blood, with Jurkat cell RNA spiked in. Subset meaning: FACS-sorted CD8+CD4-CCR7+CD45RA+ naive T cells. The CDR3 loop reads CASSGTAEQYF. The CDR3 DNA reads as TGTGCCAGCAGTGGGACAGCTGAGCAGTACTTC.